Listed below are T cell receptor beta chains from one sample, sequenced in a study of OX40 agonist ivuxolimab in advanced cancers. Only in-frame clones appear in the TCRdb table, and some are missing; sequencing was by immunoSEQ multiplex PCR. The sample lists about 12,000 clones; roughly 80% were seen once. Sequenced material: CD4+ or CD8+ T cells sorted from blood, taken in a trial of the OX40 agonist ivuxolimab. The receptors derive from an adult with an advanced solid tumor such as melanoma, head and neck, liver or kidney cancer. Both conserved end residues are part of each CDR3. Each record gives: D gene, V gene, J gene, clone size, CDR3 protein, CDR3 DNA. The D gene is left open where the match is weak. Size is omitted from some rows. Given values are once, few, many or a class for expanded clones.

-	TRBV27	TRBJ1-1	-	CASSFVGAEAFF	TGTGCCAGCAGTTTTGTGGGGGCTGAAGCTTTCTTT
-	TRBV7-2	TRBJ1-5	few	CASSPTGSNQPQHF	TGTGCCAGCAGCCCGACAGGAAGCAATCAGCCCCAGCATTTT
TRBD2	TRBV7-3	TRBJ2-1	-	CASSSIAGGRNEQFF	TGTGCCAGCAGCTCCATAGCGGGAGGTCGGAATGAGCAGTTCTTC
-	TRBV10-2	TRBJ1-3	-	CASSEVSGTIYF	TGCGCCAGCAGTGAAGTTTCCGGCACCATATATTTT
-	TRBV5-4	TRBJ2-1	-	CASSLTDNHNEQFF	TGTGCCAGCAGCCTAACAGACAACCACAATGAGCAGTTCTTC
-	TRBV5-1	TRBJ2-3	-	CASSLDGTQYF	TGCGCCAGCAGCCTCGACGGTACGCAGTATTTT
-	TRBV7-2	TRBJ1-2	once	CASSLAGGLRDGYTF	TGTGCCAGCAGCTTAGCTGGGGGCCTGCGAGATGGCTACACCTTC
-	TRBV29-1	TRBJ2-7	once	CSGGSDGSYEQYF	TGCAGCGGGGGATCGGACGGGTCCTACGAGCAGTACTTC
TRBD1	TRBV6-1	TRBJ2-7	-	CASSEEDRKIYEQYF	TGTGCCAGCAGTGAAGAGGACAGGAAGATCTACGAGCAGTACTTC
-	TRBV29-1	TRBJ1-2	-	CSVEGPGNYGYTF	TGCAGCGTTGAAGGGCCAGGGAACTATGGCTACACCTTC
TRBD1	TRBV28	TRBJ2-5	-	CASSSPLFDRVGGETQYF	TGTGCCAGCAGCAGCCCTCTATTCGACAGGGTAGGGGGAGAGACCCAGTACTTC
-	TRBV7-3	TRBJ2-7	-	CASSSLVRGGEQYF	TGTGCCAGCAGCTCCTTGGTCAGGGGTGGCGAGCAGTACTTC
-	TRBV11-2	TRBJ2-5	-	CASSLNPRGHRETQYF	TGTGCCAGCAGCTTAAATCCTCGGGGACATCGGGAGACCCAGTACTTC
-	TRBV5-1	TRBJ2-7	once	CASSLDGASYEQYF	TGCGCCAGCAGCTTGGATGGGGCTTCCTACGAGCAGTACTTC
TRBD1	TRBV19	TRBJ1-1	-	CASKQGMAEAFF	TGTGCCAGTAAACAGGGGATGGCGGAAGCTTTCTTT
-	TRBV19	TRBJ2-1	-	CASSSSFSSYNEQFF	TGTGCCAGTAGTAGCTCATTCAGCTCCTACAATGAGCAGTTCTTC
-	TRBV19	TRBJ1-1	medium-sized	CASSTRRGLNTEAFF	TGTGCCAGTAGTACGCGTCGGGGTCTGAACACTGAAGCTTTCTTT
TRBD2	TRBV5-4	TRBJ2-5	once	CASQGSGSIGETQYF	TGTGCCAGCCAAGGTAGCGGGAGTATTGGGGAGACCCAGTACTTC
-	TRBV19	TRBJ2-7	-	CASSFNTPGPTYEQYF	TGTGCCAGTAGCTTCAATACCCCGGGACCGACCTACGAGCAGTACTTC
TRBD2	TRBV15	TRBJ2-3	once	CATSRGLAGGSTDTQYF	TGTGCCACCAGCAGGGGTCTAGCGGGAGGTAGCACAGATACGCAGTATTTT
-	TRBV4-1	TRBJ1-1	-	CASSYISENTEAFF	TGCGCCAGCAGCTACATCAGCGAGAACACTGAAGCTTTCTTT
-	TRBV4-3	TRBJ2-5	-	CASSQDLGPRETQYF	TGCGCCAGCAGCCAAGATCTGGGACCTCGAGAGACCCAGTACTTC
TRBD2	TRBV27	TRBJ2-1	-	CASSPGLAIYEQFF	TGTGCCAGCAGTCCGGGACTAGCGATTTATGAGCAGTTCTTC
TRBD1	TRBV5-6	TRBJ2-7	-	CASSLGGQGEIFSYEQYF	TGTGCCAGCAGCTTGGGGGGACAGGGTGAGATTTTCTCCTACGAGCAGTACTTC
TRBD1	TRBV6-1	TRBJ2-7	-	CASSEPGQGMHEQYF	TGTGCCAGCAGTGAACCGGGACAGGGGATGCACGAGCAGTACTTC
TRBD2	TRBV10-2	TRBJ2-3	-	CASGMTSGGAGSEADTQYF	TGCGCCAGCGGGATGACTAGCGGGGGGGCCGGGTCGGAAGCAGATACGCAGTATTTT
TRBD2	TRBV7-6	TRBJ2-7	-	CASSPGLAQSSYEQYF	TGTGCCAGCAGCCCCGGACTAGCTCAGAGCTCCTACGAGCAGTACTTC
-	TRBV25-1	TRBJ1-2	-	CASGGALNYGYTF	TGTGCCAGCGGAGGGGCCCTTAACTATGGCTACACCTTC
TRBD1	TRBV7-9	TRBJ2-1	-	CASSSSGTGFNEQFF	TGTGCCAGCAGCTCTTCCGGGACAGGGTTCAATGAGCAGTTCTTC
-	TRBV9	TRBJ2-7	medium-sized	CASSVEGGEQYF	TGTGCCAGCAGCGTAGAAGGGGGAGAGCAGTACTTC
TRBD1	TRBV11-2	TRBJ2-1	-	CASSVGLQGAYNNEQFF	TGTGCCAGCAGCGTAGGCCTCCAGGGGGCCTACAACAATGAGCAGTTCTTC
-	TRBV14	TRBJ2-5	once	CASSQGSPSETQYF	TGTGCCAGCAGCCAAGGGTCCCCAAGTGAGACCCAGTACTTC
-	TRBV30	TRBJ1-5	-	CAWSTGTGNQPQHF	TGTGCCTGGAGTACTGGGACGGGCAATCAGCCCCAGCATTTT
TRBD2	TRBV9	TRBJ2-3	-	CASSAPSGGSADTQYF	TGTGCCAGCAGCGCCCCTAGCGGGGGAAGTGCAGATACGCAGTATTTT
-	TRBV11-3	TRBJ2-1	few	CASSSPNDNEQFF	TGTGCCAGCAGCTCCCCGAACGACAATGAGCAGTTCTTC
-	TRBV6-4	TRBJ1-2	-	CASRVPGLRVPLLYGYTF	TGTGCCAGCAGAGTCCCGGGACTGCGAGTCCCACTCCTCTATGGCTACACCTTC
-	TRBV19	TRBJ1-5	few	CASSTYREDQPQHF	TGTGCCAGTAGTACTTACAGGGAGGATCAGCCCCAGCATTTT
TRBD2	TRBV9	TRBJ2-1	few	CASSVKREGRNEQFF	TGTGCCAGCAGCGTAAAGCGGGAGGGCCGCAATGAGCAGTTCTTC
TRBD2	TRBV10-1	TRBJ2-1	few	CASSDSAGGTYNEQFF	TGCGCCAGCAGTGACTCGGCGGGAGGAACATACAATGAGCAGTTCTTC
TRBD2	TRBV7-7	TRBJ2-1	medium-sized	CASSEGLASYNEQFF	TGTGCCAGCAGCGAGGGACTAGCGTCCTACAATGAGCAGTTCTTC
-	TRBV29-1	TRBJ2-1	-	CSVERLDSSYNEQFF	TGCAGCGTCGAGAGACTAGACAGCTCCTACAATGAGCAGTTCTTC
-	TRBV27	TRBJ2-1	-	CASSPGTNEQFF	TGTGCCAGCAGTCCCGGGACCAATGAGCAGTTCTTC